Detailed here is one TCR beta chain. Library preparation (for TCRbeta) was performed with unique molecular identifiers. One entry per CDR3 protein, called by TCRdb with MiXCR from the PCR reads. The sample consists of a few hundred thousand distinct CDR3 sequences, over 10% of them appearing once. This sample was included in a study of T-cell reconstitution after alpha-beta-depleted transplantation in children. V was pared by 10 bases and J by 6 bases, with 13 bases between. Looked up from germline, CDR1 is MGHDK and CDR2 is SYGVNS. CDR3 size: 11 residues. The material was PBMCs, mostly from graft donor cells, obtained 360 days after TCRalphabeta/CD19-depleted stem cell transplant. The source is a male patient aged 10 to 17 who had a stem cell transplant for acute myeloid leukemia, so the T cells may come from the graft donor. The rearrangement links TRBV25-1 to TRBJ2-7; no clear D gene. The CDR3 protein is CATRRGREQYF. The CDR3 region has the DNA TGTGCCACCCGACGAGGTCGCGAGCAGTACTTC.